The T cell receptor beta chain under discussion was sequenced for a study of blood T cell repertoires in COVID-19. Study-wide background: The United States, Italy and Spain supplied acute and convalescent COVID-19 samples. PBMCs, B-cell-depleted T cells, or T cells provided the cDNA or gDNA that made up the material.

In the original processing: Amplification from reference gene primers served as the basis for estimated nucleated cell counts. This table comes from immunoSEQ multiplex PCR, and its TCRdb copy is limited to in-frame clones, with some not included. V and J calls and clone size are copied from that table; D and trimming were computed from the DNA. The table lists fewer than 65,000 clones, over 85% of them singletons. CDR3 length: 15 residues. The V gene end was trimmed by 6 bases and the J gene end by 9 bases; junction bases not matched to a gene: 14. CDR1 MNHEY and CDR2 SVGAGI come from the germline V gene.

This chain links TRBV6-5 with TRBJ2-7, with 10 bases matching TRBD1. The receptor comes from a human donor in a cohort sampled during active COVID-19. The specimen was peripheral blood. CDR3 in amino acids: CASRTGTGAFWGQYF. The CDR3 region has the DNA TGTGCCAGCAGAACCGGGACAGGGGCGTTTTGGGGGCAGTACTTC.